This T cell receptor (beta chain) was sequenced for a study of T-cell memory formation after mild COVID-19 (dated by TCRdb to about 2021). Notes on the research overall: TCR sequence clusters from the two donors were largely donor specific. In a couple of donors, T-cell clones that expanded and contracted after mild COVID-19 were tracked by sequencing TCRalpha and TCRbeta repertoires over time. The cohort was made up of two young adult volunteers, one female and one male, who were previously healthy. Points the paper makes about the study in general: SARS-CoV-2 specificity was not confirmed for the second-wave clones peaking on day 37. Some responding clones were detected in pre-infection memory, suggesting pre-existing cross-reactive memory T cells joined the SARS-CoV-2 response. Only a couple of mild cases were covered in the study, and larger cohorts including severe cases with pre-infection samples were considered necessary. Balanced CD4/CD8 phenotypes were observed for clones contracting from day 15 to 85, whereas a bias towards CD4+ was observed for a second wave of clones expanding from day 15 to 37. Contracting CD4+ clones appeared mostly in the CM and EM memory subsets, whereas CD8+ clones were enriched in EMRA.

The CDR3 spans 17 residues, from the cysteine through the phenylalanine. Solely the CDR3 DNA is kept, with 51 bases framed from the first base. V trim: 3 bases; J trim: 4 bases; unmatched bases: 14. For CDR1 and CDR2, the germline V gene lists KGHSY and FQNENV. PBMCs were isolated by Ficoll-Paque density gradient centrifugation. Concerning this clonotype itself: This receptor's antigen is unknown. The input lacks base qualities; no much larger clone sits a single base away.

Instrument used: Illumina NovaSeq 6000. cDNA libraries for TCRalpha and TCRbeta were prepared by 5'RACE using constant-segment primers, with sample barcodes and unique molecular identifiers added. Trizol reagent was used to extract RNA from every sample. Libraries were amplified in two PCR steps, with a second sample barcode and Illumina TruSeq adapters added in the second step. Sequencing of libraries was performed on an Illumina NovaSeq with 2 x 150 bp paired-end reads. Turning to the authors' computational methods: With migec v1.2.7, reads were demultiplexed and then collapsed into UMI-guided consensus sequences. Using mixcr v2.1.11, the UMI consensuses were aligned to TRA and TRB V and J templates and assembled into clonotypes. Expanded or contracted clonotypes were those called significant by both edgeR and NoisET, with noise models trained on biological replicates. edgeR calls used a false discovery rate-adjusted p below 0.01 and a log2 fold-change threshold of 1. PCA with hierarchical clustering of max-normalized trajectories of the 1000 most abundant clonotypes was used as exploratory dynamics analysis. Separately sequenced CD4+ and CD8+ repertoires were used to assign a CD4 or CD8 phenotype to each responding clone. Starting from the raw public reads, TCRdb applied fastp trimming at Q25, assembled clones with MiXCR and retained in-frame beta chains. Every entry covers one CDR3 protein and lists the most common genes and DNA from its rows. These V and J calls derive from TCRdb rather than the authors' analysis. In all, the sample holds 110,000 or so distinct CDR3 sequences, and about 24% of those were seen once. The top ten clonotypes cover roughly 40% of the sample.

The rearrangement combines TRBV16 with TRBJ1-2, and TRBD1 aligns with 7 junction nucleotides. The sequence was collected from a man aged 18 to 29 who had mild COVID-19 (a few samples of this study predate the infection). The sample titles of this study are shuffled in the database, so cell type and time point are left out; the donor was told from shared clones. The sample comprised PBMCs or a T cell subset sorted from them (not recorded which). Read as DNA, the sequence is TGTGCCAGCAGCCATCTCCCCAGACCCGACAGGGCCTATGGCTACACCTTC. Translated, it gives CASSHLPRPDRAYGYTF. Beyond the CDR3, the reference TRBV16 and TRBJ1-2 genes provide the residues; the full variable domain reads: GEEVAQTPKHLVRGEGQKAKLYCAPIKGHSYVFWYQQVLKNEFKFLISFQNENVFDETGMPKERFSAKCLPNSPCSLEIQATKLEDSAVYFCASSHLPRPDRAYGYTFGSGTRLTVV.